The 27 T cell receptor beta chains given below trace back to one sample, sequenced in a study of T-cell memory formation after mild COVID-19. A single record per CDR3 protein comes from TCRdb applying MiXCR to the 5' RACE reads. The sample lists approximately 300,000 distinct CDR3 sequences, around a sixth occurring once. The sample was PBMCs or a T cell subset sorted from them (not recorded which). The receptors shown here come from a man younger than 35 who had mild COVID-19 (a few samples of this study predate the infection). Cell type and time point are not known.

This chain uses TRBV11-1 with TRBJ2-7, with D possibly being TRBD2 (5 bases). Trimming cost V 6 bases and J 0 bases, with 9 bases left between them. Germline V gene lookup returns CDR1 SGHAT and CDR2 FQDESV (reference sequence). The CDR3 covers 13 residues. For the CDR3, the DNA is TGTGCCAGCAGTGGGGAGAGCTCCTACGAGCAGTACTTC. Its translation is CASSGESSYEQYF.

This clonotype is medium-sized by share. The chain joins TRBV7-9 to TRBJ2-7; D tentatively reads TRBD1 or TRBD2 (6 bases each). This CDR3 has 16 amino acids. CDR1 is SEHNR and CDR2 is FQNEAQ in the germline V gene (reference sequence). The V and J ends lost 1 base and 3 bases respectively, with 16 bases between them. Written as DNA, the CDR3 is TGTGCCAGCAGCTTAGGTGGGGGGCTCTACAACTACGAGCAGTACTTC. Its translation: CASSLGGGLYNYEQYF.

The rearrangement joins TRBV7-9 to TRBJ1-3, with D possibly matching TRBD1 (5 bases). Per germline, CDR1 SEHNR and CDR2 FQNEAQ (reference sequence). V was trimmed by 9 bases and J by 7 bases, leaving 13 bases between them. CDR3 length: 12 residues. CDR3 nucleotides: TGTGCCAGAATGGGGGAGCGGAACACCATATATTTT. Its protein is CARMGERNTIYF.

The sample holds many counts of this clonotype. The V call is TRBV20-1, the J call TRBJ1-1; perhaps TRBD1 as D (5 bases). CDR1 is DFQATT and CDR2 is SNEGSKA in the germline V gene (reference sequence). The ends were cut back, 0 bases at V and 1 base at J, with 9 bases in the middle. CDR3 size: 14 residues. Here the CDR3 DNA reads TGCAGTGCTAGAGACCCCGGGGGGAACACTGAAGCTTTCTTT. Translation gives CSARDPGGNTEAFF.

This clonotype was counted a few times. The chain combines TRBV11-2 with TRBJ2-3, with TRBD2 identical over 8 bases. Germline V CDR1 and CDR2: SGHAT, FQNNGV. V was pared by 0 bases and J by 4 bases, with 9 bases of the junction left unmatched. This CDR3 is 17 amino acids long. The CDR3 sequence: CASSLDQLAGTSDTQYF. CDR3 DNA sequence: TGTGCCAGCAGCTTAGATCAATTAGCGGGGACGTCAGATACGCAGTATTTT.

This clonotype showed up just a few times. The chain combines TRBV4-3 with TRBJ1-2; D unclear. The CDR3 is 13 residues long. V lost 3 bases and J lost 4, with 9 bases in between. The V gene's germline CDR1 is LGHNA and CDR2 YSLEER. The CDR3 DNA sequence: TGCGCCAGCAGCCAGGACGGAATCTATGGCTACACCTTC. Amino acids: CASSQDGIYGYTF.

There are a few counts of this clonotype. The chain carries TRBV20-1 and TRBJ2-1, with 12 bases that match TRBD2. This CDR3 region has 17 residues. The V gene's germline CDR1 is DFQATT and CDR2 SNEGSKA (reference sequence). The V and J ends lost 6 bases and 3 bases, in that order; junction bases with no gene match: 12. The CDR3 sequence is CSAPGTSGSTYYNEQFF. The CDR3 DNA follows: TGCAGTGCCCCAGGGACTAGCGGGTCCACCTACTACAATGAGCAGTTCTTC.

The chain joins TRBV7-2 to TRBJ1-3; tentative D call: TRBD1 (5 bases). The CDR3 has 16 amino acids. The V gene lost 6 bases and the J gene lost 0 bases, with 15 bases spanning the gap. The germline CDR1 and CDR2 sequences are SGHTA and FQGNSA. The chain's CDR3 is CASSRTGTASGNTIYF. The CDR3 nucleotides are TGTGCCAGCAGTCGGACCGGGACGGCCTCTGGAAACACCATATATTTT.

This clonotype was counted between two and nine times. V is TRBV20-1 and J is TRBJ2-7; TRBD1 might be the D (5 bases). Trimming stripped 3 bases from V and 4 bases from J, with 7 bases between. CDR3 size: 11 residues. Germline V gives CDR1 DFQATT, CDR2 SNEGSKA (reference sequence). CDR3: CSARGRYEQYF. The CDR3 region has the DNA TGCAGTGCTAGGGGGCGTTACGAGCAGTACTTC.

Only a few counts were recorded for this clonotype. The V and J genes are TRBV11-2 and TRBJ1-5, with D unresolved. V was trimmed by 4 bases and J by 7 bases, leaving 20 bases between them. CDR1 and CDR2 (germline): SGHAT, FQNNGV. The CDR3 loop spans 16 amino acids. The CDR3, as DNA: TGTGCCAGCAGCTCCGGGTCCGACATCCTAAGACAGCCCCAGCATTTT. Its translation is CASSSGSDILRQPQHF.

J is TRBJ2-3 and V is TRBV3-1; perhaps TRBD1 as D (5 bases). CDR3 length: 15 residues. V lost 2 bases, J lost 2 bases, and 11 bases lay in between. CDR1 and CDR2 from the germline V gene are LGHDT and YNNKEL (reference sequence). DNA for the CDR3: TGTGCCAGCAGCCAAAGGGGCAGATACACAGATACGCAGTATTTT. This translates into CASSQRGRYTDTQYF.

The chain has TRBV12-3 or TRBV12-4 and TRBJ1-1; no definite D call. CDR3 length: 15 amino acids. V was clipped by 5 bases and J by 5 bases, with 18 bases between them. The CDR3 loop is CASSPQKAARTEAFF. The DNA of the CDR3 is TGTGCCAGCAGTCCTCAGAAGGCGGCGAGGACTGAAGCTTTCTTT.

This clonotype was counted a few times. This sequence joins TRBV28 and TRBJ1-6, with 7 bases identical to TRBD1. Germline trimming cut 5 bases from V and 6 bases from J; bases unmatched to any gene: 10. Germline V gene lookup returns CDR1 MDHEN and CDR2 SYDVKM. The length of the CDR3 is 16 residues. Written as DNA, the CDR3 is TGTGCCAGCAGTCCAGACAGGGTGTATCGTAATTCACCCCTCCACTTT. Translating it yields CASSPDRVYRNSPLHF.

Only a few counts were recorded for this clonotype. The genes are TRBV12-3 or TRBV12-4 and TRBJ2-7; tentatively, D is TRBD1 (5 bases). The length of the CDR3 is 14 residues. The germline V and J ends were trimmed by 6 bases and 2 bases, with 14 bases remaining between them. The CDR3 here is CASSLDTPAYEQYV. CDR3 coding DNA: TGTGCCAGCAGCCTGGACACCCCAGCCTACGAGCAGTACGTC.

This clonotype was detected only a few times. This chain connects TRBV4-1 to TRBJ1-1; a weak D match, TRBD1 (6 bases). The V end lost 3 bases, the J end lost 4 bases, and 18 bases lay between the germline ends. Germline V gene data show CDR1 as MGHRA and CDR2 as YSYEKL. There are 16 residues in the CDR3. The CDR3 region has the DNA TGCGCCAGCAGCCAGTGGGACACAGGGAGATCCACTGAAGCTTTCTTT. It codes for CASSQWDTGRSTEAFF.

The CDR3 protein is CSARVQTTDTQYF. CDR3 coding DNA: TGCAGTGCTAGAGTCCAGACCACAGATACGCAGTATTTT. The chain combines TRBV20-1 with TRBJ2-3; D ambiguous. The CDR3 totals 13 residues. Trimming took off 1 base at V and 2 bases at J, with 7 bases between the two ends. CDR1 is DFQATT and CDR2 is SNEGSKA in the germline V gene (reference sequence).

This clonotype was seen a few times. The chain carries TRBV29-1 and TRBJ2-4; the D gene is possibly TRBD2 (6 bases). Germline-derived CDR1 and CDR2 are SQVTM and ANQGSEA. V was pared by 3 bases and J by 10 bases, with 16 bases between. The CDR3 contains 13 residues. Here the CDR3 reads CSVETGEDIIQYF. CDR3 DNA: TGCAGCGTTGAGACTGGGGAGGATATTATTCAGTACTTC.

This clonotype was detected a few times. The V call is TRBV7-2, the J call TRBJ2-3; a weak D match, TRBD2 (7 bases). Germline lookup yields CDR1 SGHTA and CDR2 FQGNSA. This CDR3 has 15 amino acids. V shed 2 bases and J shed 6 bases, with 15 bases lying between them. This chain's CDR3 is CASSLRGGLGDTQYF. The CDR3 DNA reads TGTGCCAGCAGCTTAAGGGGGGGCCTAGGTGATACGCAGTATTTT.

This clonotype was counted many times. The chain has TRBV7-9 and TRBJ1-5; D is uncertain. The CDR3 runs 17 residues. Per the germline V gene, CDR1 is SEHNR and CDR2 is FQNEAQ (reference sequence). V lost 4 bases and J lost 5, with 21 bases in between. Here the CDR3 reads CASSSISRPAGDQPQHF. The CDR3 DNA sequence: TGTGCCAGCAGCTCAATCTCACGGCCAGCCGGCGATCAGCCCCAGCATTTT.

This clonotype was observed many times. The chain has TRBV7-2 and TRBJ2-7; maybe TRBD1 (6 bases). There are 16 residues in the CDR3. CDR1 and CDR2 (germline): SGHTA, FQGNSA. The chain's CDR3 is CASRTTGQGRSHEQYV. In DNA, the CDR3 is TGTGCCAGCAGAACTACGGGGCAGGGGCGCTCCCACGAGCAGTACGTC.

J is TRBJ2-3 and V is TRBV7-2; D could derive from TRBD1 or TRBD2 (5 bases each). Germline-derived CDR1 and CDR2 are SGHTA and FQGNSA. The length of the CDR3 is 15 residues. V was trimmed by 5 bases and J by 0 bases, leaving 12 bases between them. The CDR3 DNA is TGTGCCAGCAGCCGTTCCCGGGACAGCACAGATACGCAGTATTTT. It translates to CASSRSRDSTDTQYF.

This clonotype has a count of ten or more. The gene calls are TRBV6-5 and TRBJ1-2, with 7 bases identical to TRBD1. The CDR3 consists of 14 residues. Per germline, CDR1 MNHEY and CDR2 SVGAGI. Unmatched junction bases numbered 10, after V lost 5 bases and J lost 7 bases. The CDR3 DNA is TGTGCCAGCAGTCGGACAGGTCTGGCCTCTGGCTACACCTTC. Translated, it gives CASSRTGLASGYTF.

This chain connects TRBV20-1 to TRBJ2-3, with 7 bases fitting TRBD1. CDR1 and CDR2 (germline): DFQATT, SNEGSKA (reference sequence). CDR3 length: 15 residues. The V and J ends lost 0 bases and 6 bases, in that order; junction bases with no gene match: 9. The CDR3 sequence is CSARDARGRGDTQYF. In DNA, the CDR3 is TGCAGTGCTAGAGATGCTAGGGGGCGCGGGGATACGCAGTATTTT.

This clonotype was detected only a few times. The chain joins TRBV29-1 to TRBJ2-3, with D maybe TRBD2 (7 bases). The CDR3 has 17 amino acids. V was cut by 6 bases and J by 2 bases, with 24 bases left in between. Germline-derived CDR1 and CDR2 are SQVTM and ANQGSEA. As DNA, the CDR3 is TGCAGCGTCACCCCAAGAAACAGCGGGACAATCACAGATACGCAGTATTTT. Translated: CSVTPRNSGTITDTQYF.

The chain carries TRBV4-1 and TRBJ1-2; no clear D gene. Germline assignment: CDR1 MGHRA and CDR2 YSYEKL. The CDR3 covers 13 residues. Trimming left V 10 bases short and J 8 bases short, with 20 bases between. The CDR3 sequence: CATHNGVPGGYTF. In nucleotides, the CDR3 is TGCGCCACTCATAATGGGGTGCCCGGGGGCTACACCTTC.

This clonotype was seen more than once but under ten times. The chain combines TRBV12-3 or TRBV12-4 with TRBJ2-3, with a possible D match to TRBD2 (5 bases). Trimming stripped 4 bases from V and 6 bases from J, with 11 bases between. This CDR3 has 13 amino acids. The CDR3 sequence: CASSYRGADTQYF. The CDR3 coding sequence is TGTGCCAGCAGTTACCGGGGTGCGGATACGCAGTATTTT.

This clonotype was counted between two and nine times. V and J are TRBV12-3 or TRBV12-4 and TRBJ1-1; D is ambiguous. Trimming shortened V by 5 bases and J by 5 bases, and 12 bases separated the two germline ends. CDR3 size: 13 residues. For the CDR3, the DNA is TGTGCCAGCAGTCCACTGAGAGGGACTGAAGCTTTCTTT. Translated, it gives CASSPLRGTEAFF.